Below are 21 T cell receptor beta chains sequenced from a single sample in a study of beta chain features in type 1 diabetes. Study conclusions and caveats: Within each of all four CD4+ subsets, Type 1 diabetes patients had TCRB CDR3s that were moderately but significantly shorter.

Isolated RNA was reverse transcribed in full, so expressed TCRB transcripts were sequenced. TCRdb's table, derived via immunoSEQ multiplex PCR, lists solely in-frame clones and lacks some. The table includes approximately 250,000 clones, roughly 10% detected once. Their target antigens are unknown. The sample was naive CD4+ T cells from blood. The receptors stem from a young man with type 1 diabetes.

The chain recombines TRBV6-5 with TRBJ1-6; D may be TRBD1 (6 bases). Germline CDR1 is MNHEY and CDR2 is SVGAGI. V was clipped by 6 bases and J by 7 bases, with 16 bases between them. The CDR3 is 15 residues long. The CDR3 DNA sequence: TGTGCCAGCAGCTTTACAGGGCTTCAGAATTCACCCCTCCACTTT. Its translation: CASSFTGLQNSPLHF.

Only a few counts were recorded for this clone. V is TRBV9 and J is TRBJ2-1; 9 bases are shared with TRBD1. This CDR3 is 16 amino acids long. Germline values: CDR1 SGDLS, CDR2 YYNGEE. The V segment lost 5 bases and the J segment 4 bases; nucleotides outside the gene matches: 10. The CDR3: CASSPTGTGSYNEQFF. The DNA for the CDR3 is TGTGCCAGCAGTCCTACTGGGACAGGGAGTTACAATGAGCAGTTCTTC.

The chain couples TRBV28 to TRBJ1-2; possible D gene TRBD1, 6 bases. The CDR3 covers 17 residues. V lost 7 bases to trimming and J lost 4 bases, with 25 bases between them. Germline CDR1 is MDHEN and CDR2 is SYDVKM. DNA for the CDR3: TGTGCCAGCACACGAGAGGGGGGCGCGGGGGAGAGCTATGGCTACACCTTC. This gives the protein CASTREGGAGESYGYTF.

The chain is built from TRBV9 and TRBJ2-5; D is unresolved. CDR3 length equals 16 residues. Germline lookup yields CDR1 SGDLS and CDR2 YYNGEE. V lost 0 bases, J lost 0 bases, and 12 bases lay in between. CDR3: CASSVAGVVDQETQYF. The CDR3 DNA follows: TGTGCCAGCAGCGTAGCAGGCGTGGTTGACCAAGAGACCCAGTACTTC.

This clone was detected a few times. The rearrangement joins TRBV19 to TRBJ2-3; 9 bases match TRBD1. Trimming took 5 bases from V and 5 from J; bases not matched to a gene: 5. Per germline, CDR1 LNHDA and CDR2 SQIVND (reference sequence). CDR3 size: 14 residues. CDR3 in DNA: TGTGCCAGTAGTGGGACAGGGTGGGGAGATACGCAGTATTTT. This gives the protein CASSGTGWGDTQYF.

The table lists this clone with a few counts. Other DNA variants within this sample encode the same CDR3. The rearrangement uses TRBV7-9 and TRBJ2-1; D ambiguous. Germline loops: CDR1 SEHNR, CDR2 FQNEAQ (reference sequence). The CDR3 totals 13 residues. Trimming took off 6 bases at V and 6 bases at J, with 12 bases between the two ends. In DNA form, the CDR3 reads TGTGCCAGCAGTTTGGGTACGGGCAATGAGCAGTTCTTC. It is translated as CASSLGTGNEQFF.

This sequence joins TRBV7-9 and TRBJ2-1; 9 bases line up with TRBD1. The CDR3 runs 14 residues. Trimming at V came to 6 bases and at J to 8 bases, leaving 8 bases not matched to a gene. Germline loops: CDR1 SEHNR, CDR2 FQNEAQ (reference sequence). The CDR3 loop reads CASSTGTGIHEQFF. The CDR3, as DNA: TGTGCCAGCAGTACCGGGACAGGGATCCATGAGCAGTTCTTC.

V usage is TRBV11-2 and J usage is TRBJ2-2; D is unresolved. The CDR3 runs to 16 residues. V was trimmed by 0 bases and J by 1 base, leaving 9 bases between them. CDR1 and CDR2 from the germline V gene are SGHAT and FQNNGV. The DNA of the CDR3 is TGTGCCAGCAGCTTAGATTTCACCAGGAACACCGGGGAGCTGTTTTTT. Protein: CASSLDFTRNTGELFF.

This clone was observed a handful of times. This chain uses TRBV29-1 with TRBJ2-1, with 7 bases identical to TRBD2. V shed 4 bases and J 8 bases; nucleotides not matched to a gene: 11. CDR1 is SQVTM and CDR2 is ANQGSEA in the germline V gene. This CDR3 region has 14 residues. In DNA, the CDR3 is TGCAGCGTTGGGTCCGAAGCGGGGTTTCATGAGCAGTTCTTC. It encodes CSVGSEAGFHEQFF.

The chain uses TRBV4-1 and TRBJ1-6; D not certain. CDR1 is MGHRA and CDR2 is YSYEKL in the germline V gene. The length of the CDR3 is 16 residues. Trimming left V 1 base short and J 10 bases short, with 17 bases between. This CDR3 is CASSQGRQAGISPLHF. In DNA, the CDR3 is TGCGCCAGCAGCCAAGGGAGGCAGGCGGGTATATCACCCCTCCACTTT.

Of note for this clone: One junction end does not reproduce the germline sequence, and a read error may be involved. This chain links TRBV5-4 with TRBJ2-2; tentatively, D is TRBD1 (5 bases). Germline values: CDR1 SGHNT, CDR2 YYREEE (reference sequence). The CDR3 totals 17 residues. CDR3 residues: CASSQDVSSQGSRELFF. The DNA for the CDR3 is TGCGCCAGCAGCCAAGATGTGTCATCGCAGGGAAGTCGGGAGCTGTTTTTT.

The J gene is TRBJ2-7, the V gene TRBV5-6; a possible D gene is TRBD2 (6 bases). The germline V gene has CDR1 SGHDT and CDR2 YYEEEE. The CDR3 spans 13 residues. The ends were cut back, 1 base at V and 3 bases at J, with 8 bases in the middle. The chain's CDR3 is CASSLPGVYEQYF. CDR3 DNA sequence: TGTGCCAGCAGCTTGCCGGGAGTCTACGAGCAGTACTTC.

The chain joins TRBV5-1 to TRBJ2-2; TRBD2 agrees at 8 bases. V shed 4 bases, J shed 7 bases, and the junction held 12 bases outside the gene matches. This CDR3 has 16 residues. CDR1 is SGHRS, CDR2 YFSETQ, per germline. This chain's CDR3 is CASSPPRGGEGGELFF. CDR3 sequence (DNA): TGCGCCAGCAGCCCGCCCCGGGGGGGCGAGGGCGGGGAGCTGTTTTTT.

This clone came up a few times. V is TRBV18 and J is TRBJ2-7; 9 bases match TRBD1. From germline, CDR1 is KGHSH and CDR2 LQKENI. V was pared by 2 bases and J by 1 base, with 6 bases of the junction left unmatched. This CDR3 is built from 16 residues. CDR3 bases: TGTGCCAGCTCACCAACCGGGACAGGGATGTCCTACGAGCAGTACTTC. Translation: CASSPTGTGMSYEQYF.

This clone was seen a few times. This chain joins TRBV6-6 and TRBJ1-6; D is ambiguous. The germline V and J ends were trimmed by 4 bases and 7 bases, with 14 bases remaining between them. CDR1 is MNHNY and CDR2 is SVGAGI in the germline V gene (reference sequence). The length of the CDR3 is 15 residues. The CDR3 sequence: CASSSHSEWNSPLHF. CDR3 nucleotide sequence: TGTGCCAGCAGTTCCCACTCCGAATGGAATTCACCCCTCCACTTT.

This clone was counted between two and nine times. The chain recombines TRBV6-5 with TRBJ2-1; 8 positions agree with TRBD2. The CDR3 has 15 amino acids. Losses at the gene ends were 4 bases for V and 3 bases for J; bases not matched to a gene: 5. Germline V lookup: CDR1 MNHEY, CDR2 SVGAGI. In nucleotides, the CDR3 is TGTGCCAGCAGTTTTTCGGGGGGGCACTACAATGAGCAGTTCTTC. As protein: CASSFSGGHYNEQFF.

The rearrangement joins TRBV18 to TRBJ2-7, with D possibly being TRBD2 (5 bases). Trimming took off 6 bases at V and 5 bases at J, with 17 bases between the two ends. This CDR3 contains 14 residues. In germline, CDR1 is KGHSH, CDR2 LQKENI. The CDR3 protein is CASSPGLLGNEQYF. The CDR3 DNA reads TGTGCCAGCTCCCCCGGTCTCCTCGGGAACGAGCAGTACTTC.

This chain uses TRBV5-4 with TRBJ2-5; 7 bases align to TRBD2. The junction had 11 bases not matched to a gene; V was cut back by 4 bases and J by 5 bases. The CDR3 is 15 amino acids. Per germline, CDR1 SGHNT and CDR2 YYREEE (reference sequence). The CDR3 reads CASSRAARGKETQYF. CDR3 DNA sequence: TGTGCCAGCAGCCGGGCGGCGCGGGGGAAGGAGACCCAGTACTTC.

The genes are TRBV7-2 and TRBJ1-2; D is undetermined. Per germline, CDR1 SGHTA and CDR2 FQGNSA. V gave up 1 base and J gave up 4 bases, with 4 bases separating them. This CDR3 is 12 amino acids long. CDR3 residues: CASSLDGYGYTF. The CDR3 DNA is TGTGCCAGCAGCTTAGACGGCTATGGCTACACCTTC.

The chain recombines TRBV6-5 with TRBJ2-1, with 9 bases fitting TRBD2. The CDR3 length is 15 residues. The J segment lost 4 bases and the V segment lost 2 bases, leaving 3 bases of the junction unmatched. Germline-derived CDR1 and CDR2 are MNHEY and SVGAGI. Written as DNA, the CDR3 is TGTGCCAGCAGTTACGAGCGGGGGGCGTACAATGAGCAGTTCTTC. It translates to CASSYERGAYNEQFF.

This clone was recorded a few times. In the same sample, other DNA sequences code for this CDR3. The rearrangement links TRBV5-4 to TRBJ2-7; 7 bases align to TRBD1. CDR3 length: 14 amino acids. V was clipped by 0 bases and J by 3 bases; unmatched bases: 3. CDR1 is SGHNT, CDR2 YYREEE, per germline (reference sequence). CDR3 bases: TGTGCCAGCAGCTTGGGACAGGGAAACTACGAGCAGTACTTC. The encoded protein is CASSLGQGNYEQYF.